Following are 3 T cell receptor beta chains from one sample sequenced in a study of blood T cell repertoires in COVID-19. Sequenced by immunoSEQ multiplex PCR; TCRdb stores in-frame clones only, minus some. The sample carries approximately 150,000 clones, more than 75% recorded once. Sequences were obtained from peripheral blood. These receptors originate from a woman between 45 and 60 years old with acute or convalescent COVID-19.

The V call is TRBV19, the J call TRBJ1-5; TRBD1 is a possible D gene (6 bases). This CDR3 has 16 residues. Germline CDR1 is LNHDA and CDR2 is SQIVND (reference sequence). V gave up 1 base and J gave up 5 bases, with 15 bases separating them. CDR3 amino acids: CASSIVGGRVDQPQHF. CDR3 nucleotides: TGTGCCAGTAGTATAGTGGGGGGGCGCGTCGATCAGCCCCAGCATTTT. Full variable domain (outside the CDR3, taken from reference TRBV19 and TRBJ1-5): DGGITQSPKYLFRKEGQNVTLSCEQNLNHDAMYWYRQDPGQGLRLIYYSQIVNDFQKGDIAEGYSVSREKKESFPLTVTSAQKNPTAFYLCASSIVGGRVDQPQHFGDGTRLSIL.

This chain connects TRBV28 to TRBJ2-5, with unresolved D. The V gene's germline CDR1 is MDHEN and CDR2 SYDVKM. The CDR3 totals 12 residues. V lost 4 bases to trimming and J lost 2 bases, with 5 bases between them. The CDR3 protein is CASSSLQETQYF. CDR3 DNA: TGTGCCAGCAGTTCCCTACAAGAGACCCAGTACTTC. Variable domain in full (rest from reference TRBV28 and TRBJ2-5): DVKVTQSSRYLVKRTGEKVFLECVQDMDHENMFWYRQDPGLGLRLIYFSYDVKMKEKGDIPEGYSVSREKKERFSLILESASTNQTSMYLCASSSLQETQYFGPGTRLLVL.

The chain combines TRBV7-3 with TRBJ1-1; D not certain. The CDR3 consists of 13 residues. The ends were cut back, 5 bases at V and 3 bases at J, with 10 bases in the middle. The germline CDR1 and CDR2 sequences are SGHTA and FQGTGA. The CDR3 spells CASSPQSDTEAFF. For the CDR3, the DNA is TGTGCCAGCAGCCCCCAATCGGACACTGAAGCTTTCTTT.